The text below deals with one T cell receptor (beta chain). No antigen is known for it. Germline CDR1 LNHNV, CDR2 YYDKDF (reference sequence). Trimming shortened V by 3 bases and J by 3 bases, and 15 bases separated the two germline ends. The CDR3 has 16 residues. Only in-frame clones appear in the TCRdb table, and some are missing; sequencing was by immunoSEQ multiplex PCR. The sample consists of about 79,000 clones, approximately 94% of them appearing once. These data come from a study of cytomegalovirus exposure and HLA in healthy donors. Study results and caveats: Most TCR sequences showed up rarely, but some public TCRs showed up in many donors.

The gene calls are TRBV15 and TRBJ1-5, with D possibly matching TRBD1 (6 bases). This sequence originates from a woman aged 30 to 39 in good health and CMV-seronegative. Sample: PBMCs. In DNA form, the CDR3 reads TGTGCCACCAGCAGGGAACAGGACAGTATCAATCAGCCCCAGCATTTT. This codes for CATSREQDSINQPQHF.